A selection of T cell receptor beta chains follows, all from one sample in a study of T cells after yellow fever vaccination. TCRdb reanalysed the 5' RACE reads using MiXCR and keeps one entry per CDR3 protein. Here the sample spans about 550,000 distinct CDR3 sequences, roughly 19% being singletons. This material consisted of PBMCs, taken 15 days after the yellow fever booster vaccination. These receptors all stem from a man aged 25-45 years who received the YFV17D yellow fever vaccine. Both conserved end residues are part of each CDR3. The order of the fields is J gene, CDR3 length, D gene, clone size, V gene, CDR3 DNA, CDR3 protein. D genes are given only for firm matches. Part of the rows lack a size; the others show once, few, many or a class for expanded clones.

j_gene: TRBJ2-7
len: 14
d_gene: TRBD1
abundance: few
v_gene: TRBV7-8
CDR3nt: TGTGCCAGCAGTAATACATTCCGGGACAGAGAGCAGTACTTC
CDR3aa: CASSNTFRDREQYF

j_gene: TRBJ2-2
len: 13
d_gene: NA
abundance: NA
v_gene: TRBV29-1
CDR3nt: TGCAGCGTTCGGACAGCCAACACCGGGGAGCTGTTTTTT
CDR3aa: CSVRTANTGELFF

j_gene: TRBJ2-2
len: 11
d_gene: NA
abundance: NA
v_gene: TRBV9
CDR3nt: TGTGCCAGCGCCTATACCGGGGAGCTGTTTTTT
CDR3aa: CASAYTGELFF

j_gene: TRBJ2-7
len: 14
d_gene: NA
abundance: few
v_gene: TRBV7-9
CDR3nt: TGTGCCAGCAGCCTAAATAGCGGCTCCTACGAGCAGTACTTC
CDR3aa: CASSLNSGSYEQYF

j_gene: TRBJ2-1
len: 14
d_gene: TRBD2
abundance: NA
v_gene: TRBV5-1
CDR3nt: TGCGCCAGCAGCTGGGAGGGCAGCCTGGTCGAGCAGTTCTTC
CDR3aa: CASSWEGSLVEQFF

j_gene: TRBJ2-1
len: 13
d_gene: NA
abundance: few
v_gene: TRBV5-1
CDR3nt: TGCGCCAGCACTCAGCAAGGCTACAATGAGCAGTTCTTC
CDR3aa: CASTQQGYNEQFF

j_gene: TRBJ2-1
len: 18
d_gene: NA
abundance: few
v_gene: TRBV7-8
CDR3nt: TGTGCCAGCACCCCGTCGGGGGTGGGATGGGACTCCTACAATGAGCAGTTCTTC
CDR3aa: CASTPSGVGWDSYNEQFF

j_gene: TRBJ2-3
len: 16
d_gene: NA
abundance: few
v_gene: TRBV7-2
CDR3nt: TGTGCCAGCAGCTTAGCGCTGGATTTGGCCACAGATACGCAGTATTTT
CDR3aa: CASSLALDLATDTQYF

j_gene: TRBJ2-2
len: 17
d_gene: TRBD1
abundance: many
v_gene: TRBV5-4
CDR3nt: TGTGCCAGCAGCTCCGGGACAGGGGGCAGAGGCACCGGGGAGCTGTTTTTT
CDR3aa: CASSSGTGGRGTGELFF

j_gene: TRBJ2-5
len: 14
d_gene: NA
abundance: few
v_gene: TRBV6-1
CDR3nt: TGTGCCAGCAGCCGAGACCCGGGGGCAGAGACCCAGTACTTC
CDR3aa: CASSRDPGAETQYF

j_gene: TRBJ1-5
len: 14
d_gene: NA
abundance: few
v_gene: TRBV7-9
CDR3nt: TGTGCCAGCAGCGCGGTGGGTAGCAATCAGCCCCAGCATTTT
CDR3aa: CASSAVGSNQPQHF

j_gene: TRBJ2-4
len: 13
d_gene: NA
abundance: few
v_gene: TRBV11-2
CDR3nt: TGTGCCAGCAGCTTAGGCGCGTTTAACATTCAGTACTTC
CDR3aa: CASSLGAFNIQYF

j_gene: TRBJ2-2
len: 15
d_gene: NA
abundance: few
v_gene: TRBV5-1
CDR3nt: TGCGCCAGCAGCGCGGCACAGCGTAACACCGGGGAGCTGTTTTTT
CDR3aa: CASSAAQRNTGELFF

j_gene: TRBJ2-4
len: 18
d_gene: TRBD2
abundance: NA
v_gene: TRBV5-1
CDR3nt: TGCGCCAGCAGCTTGGAATTATGGGTCGGGACTAGAGTCCCCATTCAGTACTTC
CDR3aa: CASSLELWVGTRVPIQYF

j_gene: TRBJ2-3
len: 13
d_gene: NA
abundance: few
v_gene: TRBV12-3/TRBV12-4
CDR3nt: TGTGCCACCGTCAAGCGGGGCACAGATACGCAGTATTTT
CDR3aa: CATVKRGTDTQYF

j_gene: TRBJ1-5
len: 13
d_gene: NA
abundance: NA
v_gene: TRBV20-1
CDR3nt: TGCAGTGCTAGGGGTCAGGACCGACAGCCCCAGCATTTT
CDR3aa: CSARGQDRQPQHF

j_gene: TRBJ2-7
len: 14
d_gene: NA
abundance: few
v_gene: TRBV23-1
CDR3nt: TGCGCCAGCATGGTGACGGGAGACCCTATGGAGCAGTACTTC
CDR3aa: CASMVTGDPMEQYF

j_gene: TRBJ2-2
len: 13
d_gene: NA
abundance: NA
v_gene: TRBV7-6
CDR3nt: TGTGCCAGCAGCTTTGGGACGCCCGGGGAGCTGTTTTTT
CDR3aa: CASSFGTPGELFF

j_gene: TRBJ2-7
len: 14
d_gene: TRBD1
abundance: NA
v_gene: TRBV7-2
CDR3nt: TGTGCCAGCAGCTTAGTTAGGGGGCAATACGAGCAGTACTTC
CDR3aa: CASSLVRGQYEQYF

j_gene: TRBJ1-2
len: 13
d_gene: NA
abundance: NA
v_gene: TRBV5-1
CDR3nt: TGCGCCAGCAGCTTGGCCGGGCAAGAGGGCTACACCTTC
CDR3aa: CASSLAGQEGYTF

j_gene: TRBJ1-4
len: 15
d_gene: NA
abundance: NA
v_gene: TRBV4-3
CDR3nt: TGCGCCAGCAGCCAAGGTCGTGGCAGCAATGAAAAACTGTTTTTT
CDR3aa: CASSQGRGSNEKLFF

j_gene: TRBJ1-1
len: 15
d_gene: TRBD1
abundance: few
v_gene: TRBV10-3
CDR3nt: TGTGCCATCAGTGAGGGACAGGCGTCGAACACTGAAGCTTTCTTT
CDR3aa: CAISEGQASNTEAFF

j_gene: TRBJ2-5
len: 12
d_gene: NA
abundance: NA
v_gene: TRBV6-5
CDR3nt: TGTGCCAGCGGGTCCCTCCAAGAGACCCAGTACTTC
CDR3aa: CASGSLQETQYF

j_gene: TRBJ2-3
len: 16
d_gene: TRBD2
abundance: NA
v_gene: TRBV19
CDR3nt: TGTGCCAGTAGTGCAACCGGGACTAGGGGTGCAGATACGCAGTATTTT
CDR3aa: CASSATGTRGADTQYF

j_gene: TRBJ2-5
len: 14
d_gene: TRBD2
abundance: few
v_gene: TRBV27
CDR3nt: TGTGCCAGCAAGGGACTAGCGGATGAAGAGACCCAGTACTTC
CDR3aa: CASKGLADEETQYF

j_gene: TRBJ2-7
len: 12
d_gene: TRBD2
abundance: NA
v_gene: TRBV5-1
CDR3nt: TGCGCCACTTCCGCGGGGGGCTACGAGCAGTACTTC
CDR3aa: CATSAGGYEQYF

j_gene: TRBJ2-2
len: 14
d_gene: NA
abundance: few
v_gene: TRBV5-1
CDR3nt: TGCGCCAGCAGTCCGGGACGCCGTGACGGGGAGCTGTTTTTT
CDR3aa: CASSPGRRDGELFF

j_gene: TRBJ1-6
len: 14
d_gene: NA
abundance: NA
v_gene: TRBV7-9
CDR3nt: TGTGCCAGCAGTTTCGGGGCCATCAATTCACCCCTCCACTTT
CDR3aa: CASSFGAINSPLHF

j_gene: TRBJ2-7
len: 14
d_gene: NA
abundance: NA
v_gene: TRBV10-3
CDR3nt: TGTGCCATCAGAAAAGACAGTTCCTCCTACGAGCAGTACTTC
CDR3aa: CAIRKDSSSYEQYF

j_gene: TRBJ2-3
len: 14
d_gene: TRBD1
abundance: NA
v_gene: TRBV29-1
CDR3nt: TGCAGCGGGGCCCGGGACAGGAATGCGGATACGCAGTATTTT
CDR3aa: CSGARDRNADTQYF

j_gene: TRBJ2-2
len: 14
d_gene: NA
abundance: few
v_gene: TRBV27
CDR3nt: TGTGCCAGCAGTTTTGCAGGGTATACCGGGGAGCTGTTTTTT
CDR3aa: CASSFAGYTGELFF

j_gene: TRBJ2-7
len: 13
d_gene: NA
abundance: few
v_gene: TRBV7-2
CDR3nt: TGTGCCAGCAGCTCCCGACCCGGGGACGAGCAGTACTTC
CDR3aa: CASSSRPGDEQYF

j_gene: TRBJ2-1
len: 14
d_gene: TRBD1
abundance: NA
v_gene: TRBV30
CDR3nt: TGTGCCTGGATTAAAAGGGACAGGGTTAGAGAGCAGTTCTTC
CDR3aa: CAWIKRDRVREQFF

j_gene: TRBJ2-7
len: 14
d_gene: NA
abundance: NA
v_gene: TRBV18
CDR3nt: TGTGCCAGCTCAGAAGGGACGGTAACCTACGAGCAGTACTTC
CDR3aa: CASSEGTVTYEQYF

j_gene: TRBJ2-7
len: 13
d_gene: NA
abundance: few
v_gene: TRBV7-9
CDR3nt: TGTGCCAGCACCTCCGGCGGAACCTACGAGCAGTACTTC
CDR3aa: CASTSGGTYEQYF

j_gene: TRBJ2-2
len: 16
d_gene: NA
abundance: NA
v_gene: TRBV9
CDR3nt: TGTGCCAGCAGCGTAGGGGGGGCCCAGAACACCGGGGAGCTGTTTTTT
CDR3aa: CASSVGGAQNTGELFF

j_gene: TRBJ2-3
len: 15
d_gene: NA
abundance: NA
v_gene: TRBV18
CDR3nt: TGTGCCAGCTCACCACCTAGGGTGGGCACAGATACGCAGTATTTT
CDR3aa: CASSPPRVGTDTQYF

j_gene: TRBJ2-1
len: 12
d_gene: NA
abundance: few
v_gene: TRBV18
CDR3nt: TGTGCCAGCTCACCTGTGGACACTGAGCAGTTCTTC
CDR3aa: CASSPVDTEQFF

j_gene: TRBJ2-2
len: 15
d_gene: NA
abundance: few
v_gene: TRBV9
CDR3nt: TGTGCCAGCAGCGTCGGTAACAGTGACACCGGGGAGCTGTTTTTT
CDR3aa: CASSVGNSDTGELFF

j_gene: TRBJ2-3
len: 13
d_gene: NA
abundance: few
v_gene: TRBV12-3/TRBV12-4
CDR3nt: TGTGCCAGCGGCCGGGACAGCACAGATACGCAGTATTTT
CDR3aa: CASGRDSTDTQYF

j_gene: TRBJ1-3
len: 15
d_gene: NA
abundance: NA
v_gene: TRBV18
CDR3nt: TGTGCCAGCTCACCAAAGCAGTACTCTGGAAACACCATATATTTT
CDR3aa: CASSPKQYSGNTIYF

j_gene: TRBJ2-2
len: 17
d_gene: TRBD2
abundance: few
v_gene: TRBV4-3
CDR3nt: TGCGCCAGCAGCCAAGTTTTGGAGGCGGGGGGGGCCGGGGAGCTGTTTTTT
CDR3aa: CASSQVLEAGGAGELFF

j_gene: TRBJ2-7
len: 15
d_gene: TRBD1
abundance: few
v_gene: TRBV25-1
CDR3nt: TGTGCCAGCAGTGAATCCGGGACAGTGATTCCCGAGCAGTACTTC
CDR3aa: CASSESGTVIPEQYF

j_gene: TRBJ2-3
len: 16
d_gene: TRBD2
abundance: NA
v_gene: TRBV4-1
CDR3nt: TGCGCCAGCAGCCGAGAACTAGCGGGAGTTAGTGATACGCAGTATTTT
CDR3aa: CASSRELAGVSDTQYF

j_gene: TRBJ2-1
len: 13
d_gene: NA
abundance: NA
v_gene: TRBV15
CDR3nt: TGTGCCACCAGCAGAGATATAGGTGATGAGCAGTTCTTC
CDR3aa: CATSRDIGDEQFF

j_gene: TRBJ1-6
len: 16
d_gene: NA
abundance: few
v_gene: TRBV7-9
CDR3nt: TGTGCCAGCAGCGAAATGGGAACACCAGGTCACTCACCCCTCCACTTT
CDR3aa: CASSEMGTPGHSPLHF

j_gene: TRBJ1-4
len: 16
d_gene: NA
abundance: NA
v_gene: TRBV7-2
CDR3nt: TGTGCCAGCAGCTTAGCTCGGGGTAGCGGTACTGAAAAACTGTTTTTT
CDR3aa: CASSLARGSGTEKLFF

j_gene: TRBJ2-1
len: 13
d_gene: TRBD1
abundance: few
v_gene: TRBV18
CDR3nt: TGTGCCAGCTCACCAGGGACAGCCCCACAGGAGTTCTTC
CDR3aa: CASSPGTAPQEFF

j_gene: TRBJ2-1
len: 15
d_gene: NA
abundance: NA
v_gene: TRBV20-1
CDR3nt: TGCAGTGCTCGCCCCAAGAGGGAGTCCTACAATGAGCAGTTCTTC
CDR3aa: CSARPKRESYNEQFF

j_gene: TRBJ2-7
len: 14
d_gene: NA
abundance: few
v_gene: TRBV28
CDR3nt: TGTGCCAGCAGTTTTGAGACGGGAACCTACGAGCAGTACTTC
CDR3aa: CASSFETGTYEQYF

j_gene: TRBJ2-3
len: 18
d_gene: TRBD1
abundance: few
v_gene: TRBV12-3/TRBV12-4
CDR3nt: TGTGCCAGCACCCTTCCCCCGGGGACAGGGTTTGTGGCAGATACGCAGTATTTT
CDR3aa: CASTLPPGTGFVADTQYF

j_gene: TRBJ2-7
len: 18
d_gene: TRBD2
abundance: few
v_gene: TRBV12-3/TRBV12-4
CDR3nt: TGTGCCAGCAGTTCGCTAGCGGGAGGGCCCCTCGGCTCCTACGAGCAGTACTTC
CDR3aa: CASSSLAGGPLGSYEQYF

j_gene: TRBJ2-7
len: 12
d_gene: NA
abundance: NA
v_gene: TRBV12-5
CDR3nt: TGTGCTAGTGGCACGGGGGCGGGGGAGGAGTACTTC
CDR3aa: CASGTGAGEEYF

j_gene: TRBJ2-7
len: 16
d_gene: NA
abundance: NA
v_gene: TRBV10-3
CDR3nt: TGTGCCATCAGTCAAGCCGGGACCGCAAGCTCCTACGAGCAGTACTTC
CDR3aa: CAISQAGTASSYEQYF